The 27 T cell receptor beta chains below all came from one sample that was sequenced in a study of blood T cell repertoires in COVID-19. Only in-frame clones appear in the TCRdb table, and some are missing; sequencing was by immunoSEQ multiplex PCR. The sample shows some 150,000 clones, roughly 82% of them seen only once. Specimen: peripheral blood. These receptors came from a woman in her fifties or sixties with acute or convalescent COVID-19.

V is TRBV5-5 and J is TRBJ1-4, with D possibly being TRBD1 (6 bases). The length of the CDR3 is 15 residues. The V end was cut by 4 bases, the J end by 7 bases, with 17 bases between. Germline CDR1 SGHKS, CDR2 YYEKEE (reference sequence). The CDR3 nucleotides are TGTGCCAGCAGCCACTCGACAGGCGAACCTGAAAAACTGTTTTTT. Translation: CASSHSTGEPEKLFF. Complete variable domain (other parts from reference TRBV5-5 and TRBJ1-4): DAGVTQSPTHLIKTRGQQVTLRCSPISGHKSVSWYQQVLGQGPQFIFQYYEKEERGRGNFPDRFSARQFPNYSSELNVNALLLGDSALYLCASSHSTGEPEKLFFGSGTQLSVL.

The chain combines TRBV14 with TRBJ2-2; D ambiguous. The CDR3 is made up of 13 amino acids. V lost 5 bases, J lost 5 bases, and 9 bases lay in between. Per germline, CDR1 SGHDN and CDR2 FVKESK. DNA for the CDR3: TGTGCCAGCAGCGGCTTTGAAACCGGGGAGCTGTTTTTT. Translating gives CASSGFETGELFF.

This chain links TRBV7-9 with TRBJ2-3, with D hard to call. Germline CDR1 is SEHNR and CDR2 is FQNEAQ (reference sequence). The V and J ends lost 6 bases and 6 bases respectively, with 13 bases between them. The CDR3 is 13 amino acids. The CDR3 DNA reads as TGTGCCAGCAGTCCTATAGTTAAGGATACGCAGTATTTT. Its translation: CASSPIVKDTQYF.

The chain combines TRBV3-1 (or the pseudogene TRBV3-2) with TRBJ2-7; the D gene is possibly TRBD1 (6 bases). The CDR3 has 15 residues. Per germline, CDR1 LGHDT and CDR2 YNNKEL (reference sequence). V shed 3 bases and J shed 5 bases, with 17 bases lying between them. This chain's CDR3 is CASSHHNRATNEQYF. CDR3 DNA sequence: TGTGCCAGCAGCCATCATAACAGGGCAACGAACGAGCAGTACTTC.

The genes are TRBV9 and TRBJ1-1; D not certain. Germline CDR1 reads SGDLS; CDR2 reads YYNGEE. The CDR3 totals 13 residues. Trimming took off 1 base at V and 0 bases at J, with 4 bases between the two ends. The CDR3 sequence is CASSVSVNTEAFF. The CDR3, as DNA: TGTGCCAGCAGCGTATCGGTGAACACTGAAGCTTTCTTT.

The chain employs TRBV9 and TRBJ2-3, with TRBD2 identical over 10 bases. The germline V gene has CDR1 SGDLS and CDR2 YYNGEE. The length of the CDR3 is 18 residues. V lost 2 bases, J lost 0 bases, and 9 bases stayed unmatched. CDR3 coding DNA: TGTGCCAGCAGCGTTTCACTAGCGGGGCTCCCTAGCACAGATACGCAGTATTTT. Protein product: CASSVSLAGLPSTDTQYF.

The chain carries TRBV11-2 and TRBJ2-5; a weak D match, TRBD1 (5 bases). Germline V gene sequence: CDR1 SGHAT, CDR2 FQNNGV. Deletions cut 4 bases from V and 4 bases from J, with 25 bases between. There are 18 residues in the CDR3. The CDR3 sequence: CASSYSAPRERKGETQYF. CDR3 nucleotides: TGTGCCAGCAGCTACTCCGCCCCCAGGGAAAGGAAAGGAGAGACCCAGTACTTC.

The J gene is TRBJ1-3, the V gene TRBV19; no definite D call. The germline V gene has CDR1 LNHDA and CDR2 SQIVND (reference sequence). CDR3 length equals 14 residues. V lost 3 bases and J 2 bases, leaving 8 bases between the germline ends. This chain's CDR3 is CASSIRGPGNTIYF. The CDR3 DNA follows: TGTGCCAGTAGTATTCGAGGGCCTGGAAACACCATATATTTT.

The CDR3 sequence is CASSTGIEAFF. Written as DNA, the CDR3 is TGTGCCAGCAGTACAGGGATTGAAGCTTTCTTT. This chain uses TRBV12-3 or TRBV12-4 with TRBJ1-1, with D tentatively TRBD1 (6 bases). CDR3 length: 11 residues. The V gene lost 5 bases and the J gene lost 7 bases, with 8 bases spanning the gap.

Here the CDR3 reads CASSTGGGFSSYEQYF. CDR3 coding DNA: TGTGCCAGCAGCACCGGAGGTGGGTTTTCCTCCTACGAGCAGTACTTC. The chain uses TRBV11-2 and TRBJ2-7; D perhaps matches TRBD2 (5 bases). V shed 5 bases and J shed 0 bases, with 17 bases lying between them. The CDR3 sequence is 16 residues long. Germline CDR1 is SGHAT and CDR2 is FQNNGV.

This sequence joins TRBV24-1 and TRBJ2-5; D possibly corresponds to TRBD2 (7 bases). This CDR3 has 16 residues. The V and J ends lost 8 bases and 1 base respectively, with 19 bases between them. Germline V lookup: CDR1 KGHDR, CDR2 SFDVKD. CDR3 protein: CATTRGGSGSQETQYF. In DNA, the CDR3 is TGTGCCACCACCAGGGGAGGTAGCGGGTCCCAAGAGACCCAGTACTTC.

CDR3 in amino acids: CASSEAAGTGNTIYF. In DNA form, the CDR3 reads TGTGCCAGCAGTGAAGCGGCAGGAACTGGAAACACCATATATTTT. The chain links TRBV6-1 to TRBJ1-3; D ambiguous. Germline V gene sequence: CDR1 MNHNS, CDR2 SASEGT. Trimming took off 0 bases at V and 2 bases at J, with 8 bases between the two ends. This CDR3 is built from 15 residues.

The CDR3 is CASTVVRGLAGIGETQYF. CDR3 in DNA: TGTGCCAGCACCGTCGTCCGTGGACTAGCGGGGATCGGAGAGACCCAGTACTTC. V is TRBV7-2 and J is TRBJ2-5, with 12 bases fitting TRBD2. Germline CDR1 SGHTA, CDR2 FQGNSA. The CDR3 has 18 residues. The junction had 16 bases not matched to a gene; V was cut back by 7 bases and J by 4 bases. Together with reference TRBV7-2 and TRBJ2-5, the CDR3 gives the full variable domain: GAGVSQSPSNKVTEKGKDVELRCDPISGHTALYWYRQSLGQGLEFLIYFQGNSAPDKSGLPSDRFSAERTGGSVSTLTIQRTQQEDSAVYLCASTVVRGLAGIGETQYFGPGTRLLVL.

This clone was seen more than once but under ten times. The chain carries TRBV11-2 and TRBJ2-3; 8 nucleotides align to TRBD2. The junction had 9 bases not matched to a gene; V was cut back by 6 bases and J by 4 bases. This CDR3 has 15 residues. The V gene's germline CDR1 is SGHAT and CDR2 FQNNGV. The DNA for the CDR3 is TGTGCCAGCAGTTTTGCGGGGGGATGGGCAGATACGCAGTATTTT. Its protein product is CASSFAGGWADTQYF. The full variable domain, its missing parts supplied by reference TRBV11-2 and TRBJ2-3, is EAGVAQSPRYKIIEKRQSVAFWCNPISGHATLYWYQQILGQGPKLLIQFQNNGVVDDSQLPKDRFSAERLKGVDSTLKIQPAKLEDSAVYLCASSFAGGWADTQYFGPGTRLTVL.

V gene TRBV28 combines with J gene TRBJ2-3, with a weak D call TRBD2 (6 bases). The CDR3 covers 15 residues. V dropped 3 bases and J dropped 0 bases, with 10 bases sitting between them. Germline CDR1 and CDR2: MDHEN and SYDVKM. This CDR3 reads CASSFWRASTDTQYF. Written as DNA, the CDR3 is TGTGCCAGCAGTTTTTGGAGGGCCAGCACAGATACGCAGTATTTT.

The CDR3 DNA sequence: TGCAGTGCTAGTCAGGTGGGAGGGCCAAGGTCAGATACGCAGTATTTT. It encodes CSASQVGGPRSDTQYF. The rearrangement uses TRBV20-1 and TRBJ2-3; 7 bases map to TRBD2. The CDR3 runs to 16 residues. Germline V gives CDR1 DFQATT, CDR2 SNEGSKA (reference sequence). V lost 3 bases and J lost 4; bases outside the gene matches: 13.

The DNA of the CDR3 is TGTGCCAGCAGCGTAGCTTTAGGGGCCGTAGGTGAAGCTTTCTTT. Its translation: CASSVALGAVGEAFF. The chain employs TRBV9 and TRBJ1-1; possibly TRBD1 for D (5 bases). The CDR3 loop spans 15 amino acids. Between the trimmed V and J ends, which lost 0 bases and 7 bases, there was a span of 16 bases. In germline, CDR1 is SGDLS, CDR2 YYNGEE.

This sequence joins TRBV18 and TRBJ1-3; D call uncertain. CDR1 is KGHSH, CDR2 LQKENI, per germline. CDR3 length: 17 residues. Deletions cut 2 bases from V and 0 bases from J, with 14 bases between. CDR3 amino acids: CASSPVDTSSSGNTIYF. The CDR3 region has the DNA TGTGCCAGCTCACCAGTCGACACCAGCAGCTCTGGAAACACCATATATTTT.

This chain uses TRBV15 with TRBJ1-4; D remains unclear. CDR1 LNHNV and CDR2 YYDKDF come from the germline V gene (reference sequence). The CDR3 extends over 14 amino acids. V lost 9 bases and J 7 bases, leaving 18 bases between the germline ends. CDR3 sequence reads: CATTARRVGEKLFF. The CDR3 DNA reads TGTGCCACTACCGCCAGGCGGGTTGGTGAAAAACTGTTTTTT.

CDR3 sequence: CASSIAGTGGFQPQHF. CDR3 bases: TGTGCCAGTAGTATAGCCGGGACAGGGGGTTTTCAGCCCCAGCATTTT. The V and J genes are TRBV19 and TRBJ1-5; 11 bases line up with TRBD1. The CDR3 loop spans 16 amino acids. Per the germline V gene, CDR1 is LNHDA and CDR2 is SQIVND (reference sequence). Germline trimming cut 1 base from V and 6 bases from J; bases unmatched to any gene: 5. Full variable domain (remainder filled in from reference TRBV19 and TRBJ1-5): DGGITQSPKYLFRKEGQNVTLSCEQNLNHDAMYWYRQDPGQGLRLIYYSQIVNDFQKGDIAEGYSVSREKKESFPLTVTSAQKNPTAFYLCASSIAGTGGFQPQHFGDGTRLSIL.

The gene calls are TRBV4-1 and TRBJ2-5; the D gene is possibly TRBD2 (5 bases). Germline V CDR1 and CDR2: MGHRA, YSYEKL. Trimming took off 0 bases at V and 3 bases at J, with 14 bases between the two ends. This CDR3 has 16 residues. The CDR3 nucleotides are TGCGCCAGCAGCCAAGATAGATTAGCGATTAAAGAGACCCAGTACTTC. Amino acid sequence: CASSQDRLAIKETQYF.

The chain is built from TRBV6-6 and TRBJ2-2; 14 bases align to TRBD2. CDR3 length equals 16 residues. CDR1 and CDR2 (germline): MNHNY, SVGAGI (reference sequence). The junction had 5 bases not matched to a gene; V was cut back by 6 bases and J by 5 bases. In DNA form, the CDR3 reads TGTGCCAGCAGATGGACTAGCGGGGGGCCGACCGGGGAGCTGTTTTTT. Translating gives CASRWTSGGPTGELFF.

V is TRBV5-8 and J is TRBJ2-4; D remains ambiguous. The CDR3 loop spans 13 amino acids. V was cut by 4 bases and J by 8 bases, with 13 bases left in between. Germline CDR1 and CDR2: SGHTS and YDEGEE. Here the CDR3 reads CASSPRAQDIQYF. CDR3 sequence (DNA): TGTGCCAGCAGCCCCCGCGCCCAGGACATTCAGTACTTC.

This clone was counted once. V usage is TRBV7-2 and J usage is TRBJ2-7; tentative D call: TRBD2 (6 bases). Looked up from germline, CDR1 is SGHTA and CDR2 is FQGNSA. V was cut by 7 bases and J by 3 bases, with 16 bases left in between. The CDR3 sequence is 14 residues long. The CDR3 sequence: CASTLGGLSYEQYF. The CDR3 DNA reads TGTGCCAGCACTCTCGGGGGTTTGAGCTACGAGCAGTACTTC.

The rearrangement uses TRBV6-5 and TRBJ2-7, with 10 bases identical to TRBD1. CDR3 length: 15 residues. V shed 2 bases, J shed 2 bases, and the junction held 3 bases outside the gene matches. The germline V gene has CDR1 MNHEY and CDR2 SVGAGI. The CDR3 is CASSYRDRGTYEQYF. In DNA, the CDR3 is TGTGCCAGCAGTTACCGGGACAGGGGAACCTACGAGCAGTACTTC.

The chain employs TRBV12-3 or TRBV12-4 and TRBJ2-7; the D gene is possibly TRBD2 (5 bases). This CDR3 has 13 amino acids. Trimming shortened V by 6 bases and J by 1 base, and 10 bases separated the two germline ends. CDR3 DNA sequence: TGTGCCAGCAGAGCGGATATATCCTACGAGCAGTACTTC. Translation: CASRADISYEQYF.

The V and J genes are TRBV5-4 and TRBJ2-1, with a tentative D call TRBD2 (5 bases). Germline loops: CDR1 SGHNT, CDR2 YYREEE (reference sequence). V lost 9 bases to trimming and J lost 0 bases, with 19 bases between them. The CDR3 has 16 amino acids. The CDR3 coding sequence is TGTGCCACCCCCCCCAGAGGGAGTAACTCCTACAATGAGCAGTTCTTC. Translation: CATPPRGSNSYNEQFF.